The 7 T cell receptor beta chains listed next were all sequenced from one sample in a study of T-cell memory formation after mild COVID-19. One entry per CDR3 protein, called by TCRdb with MiXCR from the 5' RACE reads. The table includes approximately 210,000 distinct CDR3 sequences, around 20% detected once. Sequenced sample: PBMCs or a T cell subset sorted from them (not recorded which). The receptor set was obtained from an adult woman who had mild COVID-19 (a few samples of this study predate the infection). Cell type and time point are not known.

The rearrangement joins TRBV3-1 to TRBJ2-1; TRBD2 aligns across 9 bases. V shed 4 bases, J shed 8 bases, and the junction held 3 bases outside the gene matches. The CDR3 is 13 residues long. Germline V gene sequence: CDR1 LGHDT, CDR2 YNNKEL (reference sequence). CDR3 DNA sequence: TGTGCCAGCAGCCGCGGGACTAGCCATGAGCAGTTCTTC. Translation: CASSRGTSHEQFF.

The chain has TRBV25-1 and TRBJ2-1; 15 nucleotides match TRBD2. Looked up from germline, CDR1 is MGHDK and CDR2 is SYGVNS. The V segment lost 2 bases and the J segment 8 bases; nucleotides outside the gene matches: 10. The CDR3 extends over 18 amino acids. CDR3 residues: CASSEGSGTSGRWDEQFF. CDR3 nucleotides: TGTGCCAGCAGTGAAGGTTCCGGGACTAGCGGGAGGTGGGATGAGCAGTTCTTC.

V and J are TRBV18 and TRBJ2-1, with TRBD2 matching over 10 bases. V lost 3 bases and J lost 7; bases outside the gene matches: 6. Germline CDR1 KGHSH, CDR2 LQKENI. This CDR3 comprises 15 residues. DNA of the CDR3: TGTGCCAGCTCACCGGCTAGCGGGGGTGGAAATGAGCAGTTCTTC. It codes for CASSPASGGGNEQFF.

J is TRBJ2-1 and V is TRBV6-1; perhaps TRBD1 as D (5 bases). The CDR3 extends over 14 amino acids. The ends were cut back, 7 bases at V and 9 bases at J, with 19 bases in the middle. The germline CDR1 and CDR2 sequences are MNHNS and SASEGT. This CDR3 reads CASIRTLLIGEQFF. As DNA, the CDR3 is TGTGCCAGCATTAGGACACTCCTTATCGGTGAGCAGTTCTTC.

The table lists this clonotype with a few counts. J is TRBJ2-1 and V is TRBV20-1; 12 bases are a match to TRBD2. V trimming: 5 bases; J trimming: 7 bases; junction bases outside the gene matches: 3. This CDR3 region has 13 residues. Germline CDR1 reads DFQATT; CDR2 reads SNEGSKA (reference sequence). In nucleotides, the CDR3 is TGCAGTGCTCTAGCGGGAGGGCCAAATGAGCAGTTCTTC. Encoded protein: CSALAGGPNEQFF.

V gene TRBV9 combines with J gene TRBJ1-4; no firm D call. V lost 4 bases and J 8 bases, leaving 15 bases between the germline ends. This CDR3 comprises 14 residues. Germline CDR1 reads SGDLS; CDR2 reads YYNGEE. CDR3 nucleotide sequence: TGTGCCAGCAGCATTACGGACGGCGGGGAAAAACTGTTTTTT. Protein sequence: CASSITDGGEKLFF.

The rearrangement joins TRBV5-1 to TRBJ1-1; D is uncertain. Trimming shortened V by 1 base and J by 6 bases, and 10 bases separated the two germline ends. Germline assignment: CDR1 SGHRS and CDR2 YFSETQ. This CDR3 has 13 amino acids. In nucleotides, the CDR3 is TGCGCCAGCAGCTTGAAGCGGACCGCTGAAGCTTTCTTT. Amino acid sequence: CASSLKRTAEAFF.